This is a list of T cell receptor beta chains from one sample in a study of cytomegalovirus exposure and HLA in healthy donors. The assay was immunoSEQ multiplex PCR, and TCRdb's table has in-frame clones only and misses some. The sample holds roughly 90,000 clones; 65% to 90% are singletons and the top ten take 3% to 3.5%. The material sequenced was PBMCs. All receptors come from a man in his thirties or forties in good health and CMV-seropositive. Each CDR3 is given without its conserved first and last residue. Expanded clones are given a class, and other clones once, few, many or no size at all.

v_call: TRBV9
j_call: TRBJ1-2
clone_size: once
cdr3_aa: ASSAGSTTSYGYT

v_call: TRBV28
j_call: TRBJ2-1
clone_size: once
cdr3_aa: ASRPGLADNEQF

v_call: TRBV28
j_call: TRBJ2-3
clone_size: -
cdr3_aa: ASPPTVAGGGTDTQY

v_call: TRBV9
j_call: TRBJ2-1
clone_size: -
cdr3_aa: ASSVEVTETVNEQF

v_call: TRBV9
j_call: TRBJ2-7
clone_size: -
cdr3_aa: ASSARFQTGGAYEQY

v_call: TRBV5-1
j_call: TRBJ2-7
clone_size: -
cdr3_aa: ASSSRQGGYEQY

v_call: TRBV10-3
j_call: TRBJ1-2
clone_size: -
cdr3_aa: AISESRGYGYT

v_call: TRBV25-1
j_call: TRBJ1-6
clone_size: -
cdr3_aa: ASSVRASNSPLH

v_call: TRBV11-2
j_call: TRBJ2-1
clone_size: -
cdr3_aa: ASYGGTSDPNEQF

v_call: TRBV5-1
j_call: TRBJ2-3
clone_size: once
cdr3_aa: ASSAGLAGTDTQY

v_call: TRBV27
j_call: TRBJ1-5
clone_size: -
cdr3_aa: ASSFGTGVQPQH

v_call: TRBV28
j_call: TRBJ1-1
clone_size: -
cdr3_aa: ASKKRDSMNTEAF

v_call: TRBV5-6
j_call: TRBJ2-7
clone_size: -
cdr3_aa: ASSFAGTASYEQY

v_call: TRBV7-9
j_call: TRBJ1-3
clone_size: -
cdr3_aa: ASSPLASGNTIY

v_call: TRBV4-1
j_call: TRBJ2-7
clone_size: -
cdr3_aa: ASSQVESDYEQY

v_call: TRBV5-1
j_call: TRBJ1-2
clone_size: -
cdr3_aa: ASSLNRGEGYT

v_call: TRBV14
j_call: TRBJ1-6
clone_size: -
cdr3_aa: ASSRESSYSPLH

v_call: TRBV27
j_call: TRBJ1-5
clone_size: -
cdr3_aa: ASSPGTGLPFDQPQH

v_call: TRBV7-6
j_call: TRBJ1-4
clone_size: -
cdr3_aa: ASSLGTGFTNEKLF

v_call: TRBV7-2
j_call: TRBJ1-1
clone_size: few
cdr3_aa: ASSHYGGNTEAF

v_call: TRBV27
j_call: TRBJ1-2
clone_size: -
cdr3_aa: ASSLYTGGNGYT

v_call: TRBV11-2
j_call: TRBJ2-1
clone_size: once
cdr3_aa: ASSLGGRAYNEQF

v_call: TRBV19
j_call: TRBJ1-1
clone_size: -
cdr3_aa: ASSVDRVSTEAF

v_call: TRBV6-1
j_call: TRBJ1-3
clone_size: -
cdr3_aa: ASSDRVSGNTIY

v_call: TRBV28
j_call: TRBJ2-1
clone_size: once
cdr3_aa: ATKPRTSGFYNEQF

v_call: TRBV27
j_call: TRBJ1-1
clone_size: -
cdr3_aa: ASSPRQGSRTEAF

v_call: TRBV28
j_call: TRBJ2-1
clone_size: -
cdr3_aa: ASSGPELAGDNEQF

v_call: TRBV7-2
j_call: TRBJ2-7
clone_size: -
cdr3_aa: ASSSGLAGGEQY

v_call: TRBV6-4
j_call: TRBJ2-6
clone_size: -
cdr3_aa: ASSDSLSTSGEVSGANVLT

v_call: TRBV5-6
j_call: TRBJ2-7
clone_size: -
cdr3_aa: ASSTKLAYEQY

v_call: TRBV5-6
j_call: TRBJ1-1
clone_size: -
cdr3_aa: ASSLALRQKNTEAF

v_call: TRBV7-9
j_call: TRBJ1-1
clone_size: -
cdr3_aa: ASSLGGGRSTEAF

v_call: TRBV5-4
j_call: TRBJ2-1
clone_size: -
cdr3_aa: ASSMGQGSNEQF

v_call: TRBV11-2
j_call: TRBJ2-3
clone_size: -
cdr3_aa: ASSLEGLAGGRDTQY

v_call: TRBV2
j_call: TRBJ1-5
clone_size: -
cdr3_aa: ASKRGEVSNQPQH

v_call: TRBV4-1
j_call: TRBJ2-5
clone_size: -
cdr3_aa: ASSLRDRDHQETQY

v_call: TRBV18
j_call: TRBJ2-7
clone_size: -
cdr3_aa: ASSPYGGGAYEQY

v_call: TRBV18
j_call: TRBJ1-1
clone_size: -
cdr3_aa: ASSPQGGLNTEAF

v_call: TRBV7-6
j_call: TRBJ2-3
clone_size: -
cdr3_aa: ASSSTAGTTDTQY

v_call: TRBV7-7
j_call: TRBJ2-5
clone_size: -
cdr3_aa: ASSSGLAGVETQY

v_call: TRBV6-5
j_call: TRBJ2-1
clone_size: once
cdr3_aa: ASRKLAGSHNEQF

v_call: TRBV11-2
j_call: TRBJ1-2
clone_size: -
cdr3_aa: ASSLVLGEGYT

v_call: TRBV11-2
j_call: TRBJ2-2
clone_size: -
cdr3_aa: ASSLVAGAGELF

v_call: TRBV6-1
j_call: TRBJ1-4
clone_size: -
cdr3_aa: ASSRDRGEKLF

v_call: TRBV6-6
j_call: TRBJ1-1
clone_size: -
cdr3_aa: ASTFSGTGNTEAF

v_call: TRBV5-6
j_call: TRBJ2-1
clone_size: -
cdr3_aa: ASSLGTSGIYNEQF

v_call: TRBV7-8
j_call: TRBJ1-1
clone_size: once
cdr3_aa: ASSPRQGPLNTEAF

v_call: TRBV28
j_call: TRBJ1-1
clone_size: -
cdr3_aa: ASRADTEAF

v_call: TRBV28
j_call: TRBJ2-7
clone_size: once
cdr3_aa: ASSPAGLTYEQY